This paragraph covers one TCR beta chain sequence. Its antigen is still unknown. Between the trimmed V and J ends, which lost 1 base and 3 bases, there was a span of 12 bases. Per the germline V gene, CDR1 is LGHNA and CDR2 is YNFKEQ. This CDR3 has 15 residues. The entry originates in a study of Tregs in tolerant kidney transplant recipients. Study-wide findings and caveats: Changing PCR primers prevented nucleotide comparison between some patients' samples.

Generated by immunoSEQ multiplex PCR, the TCRdb table keeps only in-frame clones and is missing some. The sample carries over 50,000 clones, 70% to 90% recorded once. The sample consisted of Tregs from blood, taken before the transplant. The sequence was obtained from a human donor who received a combined kidney and bone marrow transplant. The J gene is TRBJ1-2, the V gene TRBV4-2, with D unclear. In DNA form, the CDR3 reads TGTGCCAGCAGCCAAGGGGATAGTGGGGACTATGGCTACACCTTC. Its translation: CASSQGDSGDYGYTF.